These 9 T cell receptor beta chains were all obtained from the same sample, sequenced in a study of molecular identifiers for immune sequencing clone quantification. TCRdb analysed the PCR reads with MiXCR anew, one entry per CDR3 protein. The data contain 80,000 to 130,000 distinct CDR3 sequences, roughly 38% of them seen just once; the ten biggest clones take up 4% to 5%. The sample consisted of naive CD8+ T cells from blood, with Jurkat cell RNA spiked in. Indicated subset: FACS-sorted CD8+CD4-CCR7+CD45RA+ naive T cells. The receptors stem from a human donor in good health. Some libraries in this study had Jurkat cell RNA spiked in.

As concerns this clonotype: A much larger clone sits a single nucleotide away, making a read error possible. The gene calls are TRBV28 and TRBJ2-4; D is ambiguous. The CDR3 length is 13 residues. Germline V gives CDR1 MDHEN, CDR2 SYDVKM. The V gene lost 4 bases and the J gene lost 6 bases, with 10 bases spanning the gap. The CDR3 loop is CASSYTVRNIQYF. CDR3 coding DNA: TGTGCCAGCAGTTACACAGTCAGAAACATTCAGTACTTC.

The V call is TRBV24-1, the J call TRBJ2-5; 7 bases line up with TRBD1. After removal of 4 bases from V and 2 bases from J, the junction contained 3 bases not matched to a gene. The CDR3 spans 14 residues. CDR1 KGHDR and CDR2 SFDVKD come from the germline V gene. The DNA of the CDR3 is TGTGCCACCAGTGAGGGACAGATACAAGAGACCCAGTACTTC. It is translated as CATSEGQIQETQYF.

As to this clonotype: The junction departs from germline at one end; a sequencing error may be responsible. This chain links TRBV9 with TRBJ2-5, with 7 bases aligning to TRBD1. This CDR3 is built from 14 residues. Germline V gives CDR1 SGDLS, CDR2 YYNGEE. CDR3 sequence (DNA): TGTGCCGGCAGCGTAAACAGGGGTCGCGAGACCCAGTACTTC. Translating gives CAGSVNRGRETQYF.

A note on this clonotype: A read error may be the cause here, since a much bigger clone is one base away. The chain uses TRBV5-1 and TRBJ2-3; no firm D call. The CDR3 runs 20 residues. CDR1 and CDR2 (germline): SGHRS, YFSETQ. V lost 3 bases and J lost 2, with 28 bases in between. The CDR3 sequence: CASSSALTAGRIDPTDTQYF. The CDR3 DNA follows: TGCGCCAGCAGCTCGGCCTTAACAGCCGGCCGGATAGATCCCACAGATACGCAGTATTTT.

For this clonotype: A read error may account for a junction end that differs from germline. The chain combines TRBV11-2 with TRBJ2-5; D is possibly TRBD1 or TRBD2 (5 bases each). The length of the CDR3 is 12 residues. CDR1 is SGHAT and CDR2 is FQNNGV in the germline V gene. CDR3 loop: CVSSPGTETQYF. The CDR3 DNA is TGTGTCAGCAGCCCAGGGACAGAGACCCAGTACTTC. The complete variable domain, with remaining parts taken from reference TRBV11-2 and TRBJ2-5, reads EAGVAQSPRYKIIEKRQSVAFWCNPISGHATLYWYQQILGQGPKLLIQFQNNGVVDDSQLPKDRFSAERLKGVDSTLKIQPAKLEDSAVYLCVSSPGTETQYFGPGTRLLVL.

The chain is built from TRBV7-4 and TRBJ2-1; 10 bases align to TRBD2. V was pared by 7 bases and J by 4 bases, with 7 bases of the junction left unmatched. The germline CDR1 and CDR2 sequences are SGHVT and SQSDAQ. This CDR3 contains 15 residues. The CDR3 loop is CASIRTSGKYNEQFF. The DNA of the CDR3 is TGTGCCAGCATAAGGACTAGCGGCAAATACAATGAGCAGTTCTTC.

V gene TRBV20-1 combines with J gene TRBJ2-1; tentatively, D is TRBD1 (5 bases). The CDR3 has 15 residues. Germline lookup yields CDR1 DFQATT and CDR2 SNEGSKA (reference sequence). V was clipped by 0 bases and J by 3 bases, with 12 bases between them. CDR3 sequence (DNA): TGCAGTGCTAGAGATCTTGAGGACAACTACAATGAGCAGTTCTTC. It yields the protein CSARDLEDNYNEQFF.

This sequence joins TRBV27 and TRBJ1-2, with a possible D match to TRBD1 (5 bases). Germline V gives CDR1 MNHEY, CDR2 SMNVEV (reference sequence). Trimming took 7 bases from V and 4 from J, leaving 19 bases between them. This CDR3 spans 15 amino acids. CDR3 in amino acids: CASTPNGARIYGYTF. CDR3 DNA: TGTGCCAGCACTCCAAACGGGGCCAGGATCTATGGCTACACCTTC.

J is TRBJ2-3 and V is TRBV12-3 or TRBV12-4, with unresolved D. V shed 2 bases and J shed 0 bases, with 9 bases lying between them. CDR3 length: 15 residues. DNA of the CDR3: TGTGCCAGCAGTTTAAGGGCCTCGAGCACAGATACGCAGTATTTT. It specifies CASSLRASSTDTQYF.